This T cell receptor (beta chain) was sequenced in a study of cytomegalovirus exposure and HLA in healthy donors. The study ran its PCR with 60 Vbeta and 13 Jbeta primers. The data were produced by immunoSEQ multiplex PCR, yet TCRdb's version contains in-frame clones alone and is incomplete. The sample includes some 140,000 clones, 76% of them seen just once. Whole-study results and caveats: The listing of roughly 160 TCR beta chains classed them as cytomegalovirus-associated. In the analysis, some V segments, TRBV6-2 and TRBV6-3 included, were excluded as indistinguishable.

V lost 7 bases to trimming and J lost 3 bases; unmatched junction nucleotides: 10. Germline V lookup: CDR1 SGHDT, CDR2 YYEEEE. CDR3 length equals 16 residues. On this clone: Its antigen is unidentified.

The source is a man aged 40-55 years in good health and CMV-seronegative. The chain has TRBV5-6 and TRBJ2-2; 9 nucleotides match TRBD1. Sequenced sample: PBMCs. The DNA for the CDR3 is TGTGCCAGCTGCTGGGGACAGGGAGGTGACACCGGGGAGCTGTTTTTT. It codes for CASCWGQGGDTGELFF.